One and the same sample provided the 26 T cell receptor beta chains below, sequenced in a study of blood T cell repertoires in COVID-19 (dated by TCRdb to the early 2020s). To prepare the library, the immunoSEQ multiplex PCR assay was applied. The immuneACCESS repertoire file appears here via TCRdb, limited to in-frame rearrangements. These files lack a portion of the clones; in checked studies, under half of the deficit traces to unresolved V genes, and the cause of the others is not known. A total of hundreds of thousands of clones appear in this sample, around 90% of them only once. The top ten hold roughly 6.5% of the sample. Material: peripheral blood. The receptors originated from a man aged 55 to 70 who had recovered from COVID-19.

This CDR3 reads CASSPTGAKWSNQPQHF. DNA for the CDR3: TGTGCCAGCAGTCCGACAGGTGCTAAGTGGAGCAATCAGCCCCAGCATTTT. This chain uses TRBV27 with TRBJ1-5; D perhaps matches TRBD1 (6 bases). V gave up 5 bases and J gave up 1 base, with 18 bases separating them. The CDR3 sequence is 17 residues long. Germline loops: CDR1 MNHEY, CDR2 SMNVEV (reference sequence).

The chain has TRBV4-3 and TRBJ2-2; TRBD2 agrees at 12 bases. Looked up from germline, CDR1 is LGHNA and CDR2 is YSLEER. V lost 4 bases to trimming and J lost 7 bases; unmatched junction nucleotides: 7. This CDR3 region has 16 residues. The DNA for the CDR3 is TGCGCCAGCAGCCTACAGCAACTAGCGGGAGGCGGGGAGCTGTTTTTT. Translated, it gives CASSLQQLAGGGELFF.

This clone came up a few times. V usage is TRBV7-8 and J usage is TRBJ1-4, with D perhaps matching TRBD1 (6 bases). From germline, CDR1 is SGHVS and CDR2 FQNEAQ. V shed 4 bases and J shed 8 bases, with 17 bases lying between them. This CDR3 is built from 15 residues. The CDR3 protein is CASSSWDTHGEKLFF. The CDR3 DNA reads TGTGCCAGCAGCTCGTGGGACACCCACGGGGAAAAACTGTTTTTT.

This chain connects TRBV19 to TRBJ1-1, with 7 bases fitting TRBD1. Germline V CDR1 and CDR2: LNHDA, SQIVND (reference sequence). J lost 1 base, V lost 3 bases, and 5 bases had no gene match. This CDR3 comprises 15 residues. DNA for the CDR3: TGTGCCAGTAGTATCAAAACAGGGGCGAACACTGAAGCTTTCTTT. Translated, it gives CASSIKTGANTEAFF.

The chain recombines TRBV5-1 with TRBJ2-7; TRBD1 matches at 9 bases. Germline loops: CDR1 SGHRS, CDR2 YFSETQ. V shed 3 bases, J shed 2 bases, and the junction held 6 bases outside the gene matches. CDR3 length: 15 amino acids. The CDR3, as DNA: TGCGCCAGCAGCTGGGGACAGGGTGACCCCTACGAGCAGTACTTC. Translated: CASSWGQGDPYEQYF.

The rearrangement joins TRBV6-1 to TRBJ1-1; D unclear. The CDR3 consists of 16 residues. Per germline, CDR1 MNHNS and CDR2 SASEGT. V was pared by 0 bases and J by 8 bases, with 19 bases between. CDR3: CASSEAGRTIGGEAFF. The CDR3 DNA is TGTGCCAGCAGTGAAGCAGGGCGGACTATAGGAGGGGAAGCTTTCTTT.

V and J are TRBV10-3 and TRBJ2-3; the D gene is possibly TRBD1 (7 bases). V gave up 10 bases and J gave up 4 bases, with 21 bases separating them. Germline CDR1 ENHRY, CDR2 SYGVKD. The CDR3 consists of 15 residues. The DNA of the CDR3 is TGTGCCACCGCAGAACCAGGGGGGTTCGCAGATACGCAGTATTTT. This encodes CATAEPGGFADTQYF.

This clone showed up just once. This sequence joins TRBV18 and TRBJ2-7; D not resolved. Germline V gives CDR1 KGHSH, CDR2 LQKENI. The V and J ends lost 1 base and 2 bases respectively, with 6 bases between them. This CDR3 is built from 13 residues. CDR3 nucleotides: TGTGCCAGCTCACCACGGGCAGCCTACGAGCAGTACTTC. It is translated as CASSPRAAYEQYF.

The chain is built from TRBV9 and TRBJ2-7, with 7 positions matching TRBD1. The V gene's germline CDR1 is SGDLS and CDR2 YYNGEE. This CDR3 contains 12 residues. Unmatched junction bases numbered 0, after V lost 3 bases and J lost 3 bases. The CDR3 DNA sequence: TGTGCCAGCAGCGGACAGGGCTACGAGCAGTACTTC. This encodes CASSGQGYEQYF.

About this clone itself: Its ends do not fully match the called genes, so a read error is possible. The rearrangement joins TRBV7-2 to TRBJ2-1; 11 bases are a match to TRBD2. There are 14 residues in the CDR3. Germline-derived CDR1 and CDR2 are SGHTA and FQGNSA. CDR3 coding DNA: TGTGCCAGCAGCCTAGCGGGAGGCGGGGATGAGCAGTTCTTC. Translation gives CASSLAGGGDEQFF.

The chain couples TRBV28 to TRBJ2-7; TRBD2 might be the D (7 bases). Germline V gene sequence: CDR1 MDHEN, CDR2 SYDVKM. V lost 7 bases, J lost 1 base, and 17 bases lay in between. CDR3 length: 15 amino acids. The CDR3 sequence is CASNRLGGESYEQYF. In nucleotides, the CDR3 is TGTGCCAGCAATCGACTAGGGGGGGAGTCCTACGAGCAGTACTTC.

V gene TRBV30 combines with J gene TRBJ2-7; D is uncertain. The germline CDR1 and CDR2 sequences are GTSNPN and SVGIG (reference sequence). Trimming pared 4 bases from V and 6 bases from J, leaving 10 bases between. The CDR3 has 11 amino acids. Here the CDR3 reads CAWTAGSEQYF. For the CDR3, the DNA is TGTGCCTGGACCGCCGGTAGCGAGCAGTACTTC.

The chain carries TRBV19 and TRBJ2-7; D possibly corresponds to TRBD1 (6 bases). Germline V gene lookup returns CDR1 LNHDA and CDR2 SQIVND (reference sequence). This CDR3 is built from 19 residues. V was cut by 6 bases and J by 3 bases, with 30 bases left in between. CDR3 sequence: CASSPGTGSPFLGGYEQYF. CDR3 nucleotide sequence: TGTGCCAGTAGCCCGGGGACGGGGTCGCCTTTTCTAGGGGGCTACGAGCAGTACTTC.

As concerns this clone: Other DNA sequences in the same sample also yield this CDR3. V gene TRBV6-1 combines with J gene TRBJ1-5; a weak D match, TRBD1 (5 bases). The CDR3 totals 16 residues. V lost 1 base to trimming and J lost 2 bases, with 12 bases between them. The germline V gene encodes CDR1 MNHNS and CDR2 SASEGT. CDR3 residues: CASSEGGGTGNQPQHF. The DNA of the CDR3 is TGTGCCAGCAGTGAAGGGGGGGGGACGGGCAATCAGCCCCAGCATTTT.

The genes are TRBV14 and TRBJ1-6, with TRBD1 as a possible D gene (6 bases). This CDR3 contains 14 residues. Trimming pared 2 bases from V and 9 bases from J, leaving 11 bases between. Germline V gene lookup returns CDR1 SGHDN and CDR2 FVKESK. The CDR3 DNA reads as TGTGCCAGCAGCCAAATCACAGGGACTTCACCCCTCCACTTT. As protein: CASSQITGTSPLHF.

V usage is TRBV30 and J usage is TRBJ2-5, with a tentative D call TRBD1 (5 bases). The CDR3 is 13 residues long. Germline CDR1 GTSNPN, CDR2 SVGIG (reference sequence). Trimming cost V 0 bases and J 5 bases, with 10 bases left between them. CDR3 amino acids: CAWSVRTMETQYF. The CDR3 DNA reads TGTGCCTGGAGTGTCCGGACAATGGAGACCCAGTACTTC.

This clone was counted a few times. The J gene is TRBJ1-6, the V gene TRBV7-3; 9 bases agree with TRBD1. This CDR3 is built from 13 residues. The V gene's germline CDR1 is SGHTA and CDR2 FQGTGA. Trimming at V came to 6 bases and at J to 10 bases, leaving 4 bases not matched to a gene. CDR3 residues: CASSTGQGSPLHF. As DNA, the CDR3 is TGTGCCAGCAGTACGGGACAGGGCTCACCCCTCCACTTT.

The chain has TRBV6-1 and TRBJ2-2; 11 bases agree with TRBD1. CDR3 length: 16 residues. Germline V gene sequence: CDR1 MNHNS, CDR2 SASEGT. With V trimmed by 4 bases and J by 6 bases, 7 bases remained unmatched. The CDR3 DNA reads TGTGCCAGCAGTGTTGGGACAGGGGGATATGCCGGGGAGCTGTTTTTT. It translates to CASSVGTGGYAGELFF.

CDR3 amino acids: CSASPRGGLRTDTQYF. The CDR3 region has the DNA TGCAGTGCTAGTCCGCGGGGGGGCTTGCGGACAGATACGCAGTATTTT. The V and J genes are TRBV20-1 and TRBJ2-3; 9 bases agree with TRBD2. V lost 3 bases, J lost 3 bases, and 10 bases stayed unmatched. The V gene's germline CDR1 is DFQATT and CDR2 SNEGSKA (reference sequence). The CDR3 length is 16 residues.

CDR3 protein: CASSFTGILAKNIQYF. CDR3 sequence (DNA): TGTGCCAGCAGCTTCACAGGGATACTAGCCAAAAACATTCAGTACTTC. The chain combines TRBV13 with TRBJ2-4; D perhaps matches TRBD1 (6 bases). The germline V gene has CDR1 PRHDT and CDR2 FYEKMQ (reference sequence). This CDR3 has 16 residues. Deletions cut 3 bases from V and 0 bases from J, with 12 bases between.

V usage is TRBV9 and J usage is TRBJ2-7; 12 bases fit TRBD1. CDR1 is SGDLS, CDR2 YYNGEE, per germline. The ends lost 0 bases at V and 9 bases at J; junction bases unmatched: 19. CDR3 length: 19 amino acids. The CDR3 spells CASSVDSGQGATRVAGQYF. CDR3 nucleotide sequence: TGTGCCAGCAGCGTAGATTCGGGACAGGGGGCGACTCGAGTCGCGGGGCAGTACTTC.

This sequence joins TRBV5-6 and TRBJ2-7, with 8 bases that match TRBD1. This CDR3 contains 15 residues. Germline assignment: CDR1 SGHDT and CDR2 YYEEEE. Losses at the gene ends were 4 bases for V and 2 bases for J; bases not matched to a gene: 8. The CDR3 loop reads CASSPGQGRPYEQYF. The CDR3 coding sequence is TGTGCCAGCAGCCCCGGACAGGGCAGGCCCTACGAGCAGTACTTC.

The chain links TRBV6-4 to TRBJ2-3; TRBD2 aligns across 9 bases. CDR3 length: 15 amino acids. V was pared by 5 bases and J by 0 bases, with 3 bases of the junction left unmatched. Germline CDR1 reads MRHNA; CDR2 reads SNTAGT. The CDR3 DNA follows: TGTGCCAGCAGTTTGACTAGCGGAAGCACAGATACGCAGTATTTT. This codes for CASSLTSGSTDTQYF.

The rearrangement uses TRBV3-1 (or the pseudogene TRBV3-2) and TRBJ1-4; D remains ambiguous. The CDR3 sequence is 14 residues long. Trimming shortened V by 4 bases and J by 4 bases, and 10 bases separated the two germline ends. The V gene's germline CDR1 is LGHDT and CDR2 YNNKEL (reference sequence). CDR3 residues: CASSLHTNNEKLFF. In DNA form, the CDR3 reads TGTGCCAGCAGCCTCCACACGAATAATGAAAAACTGTTTTTT.

The chain is built from TRBV5-4 and TRBJ1-1; tentative D call: TRBD1 (5 bases). Trimming cost V 4 bases and J 1 base, with 17 bases left between them. The CDR3 sequence is 16 residues long. Germline CDR1 reads SGHNT; CDR2 reads YYREEE (reference sequence). The DNA of the CDR3 is TGTGCCAGCAGCCCCAGTGGGGGGTCGAGGAACACTGAAGCTTTCTTT. Its protein is CASSPSGGSRNTEAFF.

The chain is built from TRBV5-4 and TRBJ1-1, with a tentative D call TRBD1 (5 bases). Germline assignment: CDR1 SGHNT and CDR2 YYREEE (reference sequence). Deletions cut 3 bases from V and 4 bases from J, with 16 bases between. The CDR3 sequence is 15 residues long. The CDR3 protein is CASSWGGRGGTEAFF. CDR3 DNA: TGTGCCAGCAGCTGGGGAGGGAGGGGAGGCACTGAAGCTTTCTTT. Combining the CDR3 with reference TRBV5-4 and TRBJ1-1 gives the whole variable domain ETGVTQSPTHLIKTRGQQVTLRCSSQSGHNTVSWYQQALGQGPQFIFQYYREEENGRGNFPPRFSGLQFPNYSSELNVNALELDDSALYLCASSWGGRGGTEAFFGQGTRLTVV.